What follows is one T cell receptor (beta chain) and its context. The data stem from a study of T cell changes during pregnancy in multiple sclerosis. The CDR3 consists of 17 residues. Germline CDR1 is LGHNA and CDR2 is YSLEER. V was trimmed by 3 bases and J by 3 bases, leaving 21 bases between them. Using immunoSEQ multiplex PCR, the repertoire was profiled, and TCRdb retains in-frame clones only, with some absent. The table includes around 130,000 clones, around 95% detected once. The receptor comes from a female donor with multiple sclerosis, enrolled in a pregnancy study. Sequenced here: peripheral blood, sampled after pregnancy. The chain joins TRBV4-3 to TRBJ2-7, with TRBD2 as a possible D gene (6 bases). The CDR3, as DNA: TGCGCCAGCAGCCAGGAACCTAGCGCCCTGGGTCTCTACGAGCAGTACTTC. It translates to CASSQEPSALGLYEQYF.